This T cell receptor beta chain was recorded in a study of lymphopenia after photon versus proton radiotherapy. Points from the study as a whole: After the lymphocyte nadir, photon-treated repertoires showed oligoclonal expansion, especially of CD8+ Temra cells. Under photons, naive T cells and diversity fell while effector/memory populations rose.

V dropped 5 bases and J dropped 5 bases, with 18 bases sitting between them. CDR1 and CDR2 from the germline V gene are SGHDN and FVKESK. This CDR3 is 15 amino acids long. Comments on this clone: Its matching antigen is unknown.

Sequencing used immunoSEQ multiplex PCR; TCRdb keeps in-frame clones, though not all of them. Of about 68,000 clones listed, approximately 90% were seen once; the top ten hold roughly 2.7%. Here the sequenced sample was peripheral blood, taken from a patient treated with photon-based radiotherapy. The TCR was taken from a woman between 65 and 79 years old with pancreatic cancer. V and J are TRBV14 and TRBJ1-1; D might be TRBD1 (5 bases). The CDR3: CASSSWGNLGTEAFF. CDR3 nucleotide sequence: TGTGCCAGCAGCTCCTGGGGCAACTTAGGGACTGAAGCTTTCTTT.